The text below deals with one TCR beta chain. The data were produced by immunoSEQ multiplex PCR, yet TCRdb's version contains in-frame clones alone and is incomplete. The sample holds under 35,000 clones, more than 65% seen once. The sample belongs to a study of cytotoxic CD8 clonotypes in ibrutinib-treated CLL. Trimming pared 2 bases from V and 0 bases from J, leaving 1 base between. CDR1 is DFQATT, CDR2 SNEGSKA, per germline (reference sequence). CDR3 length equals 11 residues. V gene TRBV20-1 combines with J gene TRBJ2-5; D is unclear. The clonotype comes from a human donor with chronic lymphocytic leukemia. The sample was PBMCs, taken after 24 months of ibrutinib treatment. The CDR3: CSARNQETQYF. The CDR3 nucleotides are TGCAGTGCTAGAAACCAAGAGACCCAGTACTTC.